What follows are 21 T cell receptor beta chains derived from one specimen sequenced in a study of regulatory T cells in long-lasting Graves disease. Time point specified: newly diagnosed GD, antithyroid drugs for less than 3 months. PBMC RNA served as the TCR library source. Both iRepertoire HTBI primers and Arm-PCR of CDR3 regions were used to build the TCR beta libraries. A single record per CDR3 protein comes from TCRdb applying MiXCR to the multiplex PCR reads. The sample carries some 410,000 distinct CDR3 sequences, 15% to 20% recorded once. This sample also belongs to another study, concerning T cells in Graves' hyperthyroidism and ophthalmopathy.

The sample here was peripheral blood mononuclear cells (PBMCs), taken at new diagnosis, from a patient treated with antithyroid drugs. These receptors were collected from a woman in her twenties or thirties with Graves disease.

Ten or more counts support this clonotype. The chain combines TRBV12-3 or TRBV12-4 with TRBJ2-2, with 8 nucleotides matching TRBD2. V dropped 6 bases and J dropped 6; count of bases not matched to a gene: 9. This CDR3 is built from 15 residues. This CDR3 is CASSLLAGGSGELFF. The CDR3 DNA is TGTGCCAGCAGCCTATTGGCGGGAGGATCCGGGGAGCTGTTTTTT.

This chain uses TRBV28 with TRBJ1-5; maybe TRBD1 (5 bases). V lost 1 base to trimming and J lost 0 bases, with 10 bases between them. The CDR3 is made up of 16 amino acids. Germline CDR1 reads MDHEN; CDR2 reads SYDVKM. The CDR3: CASSLFWDYSNQPQHF. For the CDR3, the DNA is TGTGCCAGCAGTTTATTTTGGGACTATAGCAATCAGCCCCAGCATTTT.

This clonotype was seen repeatedly, ten times or more. The V gene is TRBV12-3 or TRBV12-4, the J gene TRBJ2-5; D may be TRBD1 or TRBD2 (5 bases each). V shed 6 bases and J shed 5 bases, with 16 bases lying between them. CDR3 length equals 14 residues. The CDR3 loop reads CASSSWGFRETQYF. CDR3 DNA sequence: TGTGCCAGCAGCTCATGGGGGTTCCGGGAGACCCAGTACTTC.

This clonotype was counted at least ten times. The chain has TRBV5-4 and TRBJ1-2, with 11 bases that match TRBD1. CDR1 is SGHNT and CDR2 is YYREEE in the germline V gene (reference sequence). Germline trimming cut 4 bases from V and 6 bases from J; bases unmatched to any gene: 5. The CDR3 runs to 14 residues. CDR3 bases: TGTGCCAGCAGCAAGGGACAGGGGGTCAATGGCTACACCTTC. Its translation is CASSKGQGVNGYTF.

The sample holds a few counts of this clonotype. CDR3 amino acids: CSAGTGPKDTQYF. The CDR3 nucleotides read TGCAGCGCCGGGACAGGGCCGAAAGATACGCAGTATTTT. This rearrangement joins TRBV29-1 to TRBJ2-3; 9 bases map to TRBD1. This CDR3 has 13 amino acids. Germline CDR1 and CDR2: SQVTM and ANQGSEA. J was trimmed by 5 bases and V by 7 bases; bases with no gene match: 7.

This clonotype was seen at least ten times. This chain connects TRBV2 to TRBJ1-5, with D possibly matching TRBD1 (5 bases). Germline CDR1 is SNHLY and CDR2 is FYNNEI. Trimming pared 2 bases from V and 1 base from J, leaving 15 bases between. The CDR3 loop spans 17 amino acids. The chain's CDR3 is CASSEPSDSWSNQPQHF. CDR3 nucleotides: TGTGCCAGCAGTGAACCTTCCGACAGTTGGAGCAATCAGCCCCAGCATTTT.

This clonotype was counted between two and nine times. CDR3 sequence reads: CAWRLKGGSGNTIYF. The CDR3 DNA reads as TGTGCCTGGAGATTAAAGGGGGGATCCGGAAACACCATATATTTT. The chain uses TRBV30 and TRBJ1-3, with D possibly TRBD1 on 6 matching bases. Trimming removed 3 bases from V and 4 bases from J, with 16 bases in between. This CDR3 region has 15 residues. Germline CDR1 and CDR2: GTSNPN and SVGIG (reference sequence). The variable domain in full, completed from reference TRBV30 and TRBJ1-3, reads SQTIHQWPATLVQPVGSPLSLECTVEGTSNPNLYWYRQAAGRGLQLLFYSVGIGQISSEVPQNLSASRPQDRQFILSSKKLLLSDSGFYLCAWRLKGGSGNTIYFGEGSWLTVV.

This clonotype showed up many times. The chain carries TRBV10-3 and TRBJ2-5; D tentatively fits TRBD1 or TRBD2 (6 bases each). V was cut by 3 bases and J by 5 bases, with 16 bases left in between. Germline-derived CDR1 and CDR2 are ENHRY and SYGVKD. The CDR3 totals 15 residues. CDR3 in DNA: TGTGCCATCAGTGATGGGTTGGGGGGCACGGAGACCCAGTACTTC. Translating gives CAISDGLGGTETQYF.

Remarks on this clonotype: The CDR3 carries no conserved terminal phenylalanine or tryptophan, so it likely arises from a read error. CDR3 coding DNA: TGTGCCAGCAGTCCGGGACTAGTGAACATTCAGTACCTC. Protein product: CASSPGLVNIQYL. The V gene is TRBV28, the J gene TRBJ2-4; 8 nucleotides agree with TRBD2. V was clipped by 5 bases and J by 7 bases; unmatched bases: 4. CDR3 length: 13 amino acids. CDR1 and CDR2 (germline): MDHEN, SYDVKM.

This clonotype was detected ten times or more. V gene TRBV20-1 combines with J gene TRBJ2-3; D unclear. The V end lost 5 bases, the J end lost 5 bases, and 17 bases lay between the germline ends. Germline CDR1 and CDR2: DFQATT and SNEGSKA (reference sequence). The CDR3 is 14 residues long. The CDR3 sequence: CSAAFGPYVDTQYF. In nucleotides, the CDR3 is TGCAGTGCTGCCTTTGGGCCTTACGTAGATACGCAGTATTTT.

There are a few counts of this clonotype. The chain recombines TRBV6-4 with TRBJ2-1, with 8 positions matching TRBD2. With 4 bases clipped from V and 4 bases from J, the junction kept 3 bases outside the gene matches. Germline V CDR1 and CDR2: MRHNA, SNTAGT. The CDR3 runs 14 residues. The CDR3 loop reads CASSVASGYNEQFF. CDR3 bases: TGTGCCAGCAGTGTCGCTAGCGGGTACAATGAGCAGTTCTTC.

With regard to this clonotype: Relative to the germline gene, one junction end is altered; a read error may explain this. The CDR3 nucleotides are TGTGCCAGCTCACCAGGACTAGCGGTTAACACCAGGGAGCTGTTTTTT. Translation gives CASSPGLAVNTRELFF. J is TRBJ2-2 and V is TRBV18; 10 bases agree with TRBD2. Germline CDR1 reads KGHSH; CDR2 reads LQKENI. The CDR3 sequence is 16 residues long.

This clonotype was detected only a few times. This chain links TRBV7-9 with TRBJ2-7, with 9 bases identical to TRBD1. The CDR3 is 15 amino acids. V trimming: 7 bases; J trimming: 2 bases; junction bases outside the gene matches: 9. Germline loops: CDR1 SEHNR, CDR2 FQNEAQ (reference sequence). CDR3 DNA sequence: TGTGCCAGCACCGCATTACAGGGGGCACCCTACGAGCAGTACTTC. Amino acids: CASTALQGAPYEQYF. The entire variable domain, with the rest obtained from reference TRBV7-9 and TRBJ2-7, is as follows: DTGVSQNPRHKITKRGQNVTFRCDPISEHNRLYWYRQTLGQGPEFLTYFQNEAQLEKSRLLSDRFSAERPKGSFSTLEIQRTEQGDSAMYLCASTALQGAPYEQYFGPGTRLTVT.

This chain connects TRBV6-5 to TRBJ2-7; 7 bases align to TRBD2. Germline assignment: CDR1 MNHEY and CDR2 SVGAGI. CDR3 length equals 15 residues. V dropped 2 bases and J dropped 3; count of bases not matched to a gene: 7. CDR3 amino acids: CASSYGAAGVYEQYF. In DNA, the CDR3 is TGTGCCAGCAGTTACGGGGCGGCGGGAGTCTACGAGCAGTACTTC.

The chain is built from TRBV7-2 and TRBJ1-3; D gene unclear. The CDR3 length is 14 residues. The V end was cut by 1 base, the J end by 4 bases, with 8 bases between. CDR1 SGHTA and CDR2 FQGNSA come from the germline V gene. The CDR3 here is CASSLERTGNTIYF. The CDR3 DNA follows: TGTGCCAGCAGCTTAGAAAGAACCGGAAACACCATATATTTT.

This clonotype turned up a few times. The CDR3 reads CATGGASGSLAYNEQFF. In DNA, the CDR3 is TGTGCCACCGGGGGGGCTAGCGGGAGTTTAGCCTACAATGAGCAGTTCTTC. The V call is TRBV24-1, the J call TRBJ2-1; 10 positions agree with TRBD2. After removal of 9 bases from V and 2 bases from J, the junction contained 12 bases not matched to a gene. The germline gives CDR1 KGHDR, CDR2 SFDVKD. The CDR3 extends over 17 amino acids.

The rearrangement uses TRBV28 and TRBJ2-7; D tentatively fits TRBD1 or TRBD2 (5 bases each). This CDR3 is built from 15 residues. Germline V gene lookup returns CDR1 MDHEN and CDR2 SYDVKM. V gave up 7 bases and J gave up 7 bases, with 23 bases separating them. The CDR3 protein is CASTLPGARVSEQYF. The CDR3 coding sequence is TGTGCCAGCACCCTCCCCGGGGCACGAGTCTCAGAGCAGTACTTC.

This clonotype has a handful of counts. The genes are TRBV5-1 and TRBJ2-5; D is ambiguous. Germline V gene sequence: CDR1 SGHRS, CDR2 YFSETQ. The CDR3 runs to 18 residues. Trimming removed 1 base at V and 7 bases at J, with 26 bases between. The CDR3 reads CASSLFTALGKSLVTQYF. DNA for the CDR3: TGCGCCAGCAGCTTGTTTACAGCTCTCGGAAAGTCATTGGTGACCCAGTACTTC.

This clonotype was seen a handful of times. The rearrangement uses TRBV6-5 and TRBJ2-3, with TRBD2 matching over 12 bases. Germline V gene sequence: CDR1 MNHEY, CDR2 SVGAGI. The CDR3 loop spans 19 amino acids. V lost 2 bases to trimming and J lost 4 bases; unmatched junction nucleotides: 13. Here the CDR3 DNA reads TGTGCCAGCAGTTACCCCATAAAGACTAGCGGGAGTGGTGCAGATACGCAGTATTTT. Its translation is CASSYPIKTSGSGADTQYF.

This clonotype was observed at least ten times. The chain carries TRBV19 and TRBJ1-1; TRBD1 agrees at 8 bases. This CDR3 is 16 amino acids long. V shed 5 bases and J 3 bases; nucleotides not matched to a gene: 11. Per the germline V gene, CDR1 is LNHDA and CDR2 is SQIVND (reference sequence). DNA for the CDR3: TGTGCCAGTAGTCCCGAGGGGACAGGTCTTTACACTGAAGCTTTCTTT. This sequence encodes CASSPEGTGLYTEAFF.

This clonotype was detected ten times or more. The chain joins TRBV20-1 to TRBJ2-2; D is undetermined. The CDR3 sequence is 16 residues long. Trimming pared 2 bases from V and 5 bases from J, leaving 18 bases between. Germline loops: CDR1 DFQATT, CDR2 SNEGSKA (reference sequence). The chain's CDR3 is CSARLRPRAVTGELFF. In DNA form, the CDR3 reads TGCAGTGCTAGATTGCGGCCTAGGGCCGTTACCGGGGAGCTGTTTTTT.